These 11 T cell receptor beta chains were sequenced from one sample in a study of OX40 agonist ivuxolimab in advanced cancers. The data were produced by immunoSEQ multiplex PCR, yet TCRdb's version contains in-frame clones alone and is incomplete. The sample holds 66,000 or so clones; roughly 85% are singletons and the top ten take about 4.1%. This material consisted of CD4+ or CD8+ T cells sorted from blood, taken in a trial of the OX40 agonist ivuxolimab. The receptors shown here come from an adult with an advanced solid tumor such as melanoma, head and neck, liver or kidney cancer.

The genes are TRBV5-1 and TRBJ1-2, with D tentatively TRBD1 (6 bases). The germline V gene encodes CDR1 SGHRS and CDR2 YFSETQ. The CDR3 spans 13 residues. Deletions cut 2 bases from V and 5 bases from J, with 10 bases between. This CDR3 is CASSFSRGYGYTF. CDR3 nucleotide sequence: TGCGCCAGCAGCTTCTCCAGGGGTTATGGCTACACCTTC.

The CDR3 loop reads CAISRLASDIQYF. The CDR3 region has the DNA TGTGCCATCAGTCGACTAGCCTCAGACATTCAGTACTTC. The rearrangement uses TRBV10-3 and TRBJ2-4; 7 bases are a match to TRBD2. The J segment lost 8 bases and the V segment lost 5 bases, leaving 6 bases of the junction unmatched. Germline V CDR1 and CDR2: ENHRY, SYGVKD. The CDR3 is 13 residues long.

V usage is TRBV19 and J usage is TRBJ2-1; D not resolved. V gave up 0 bases and J gave up 7 bases, with 4 bases separating them. The CDR3 contains 12 residues. Germline assignment: CDR1 LNHDA and CDR2 SQIVND (reference sequence). In nucleotides, the CDR3 is TGTGCCAGTAGTATAGAGAGGAATGAGCAGTTCTTC. Protein product: CASSIERNEQFF.

The gene calls are TRBV5-1 and TRBJ2-7; D is undetermined. Trimming took off 0 bases at V and 4 bases at J, with 8 bases between the two ends. Germline V gene data show CDR1 as SGHRS and CDR2 as YFSETQ. The CDR3 has 13 residues. This chain's CDR3 is CASSLDLGYEQYF. For the CDR3, the DNA is TGCGCCAGCAGCTTGGATCTGGGTTACGAGCAGTACTTC.

J is TRBJ2-7 and V is TRBV2; 7 bases agree with TRBD1. Trimming at V came to 1 base and at J to 6 bases, leaving 3 bases not matched to a gene. The CDR3 totals 13 residues. CDR1 SNHLY and CDR2 FYNNEI come from the germline V gene. The CDR3 DNA reads TGTGCCAGCAGTGAAGTGGGACAGAGCGAGCAGTACTTC. Translated: CASSEVGQSEQYF.

This chain's CDR3 is CSVGSAGRGAFF. DNA for the CDR3: TGCAGCGTTGGATCGGCCGGGAGGGGGGCTTTCTTT. V and J are TRBV29-1 and TRBJ1-1; possible D gene TRBD1, 6 bases. V was trimmed by 4 bases and J by 11 bases, leaving 17 bases between them. From germline, CDR1 is SQVTM and CDR2 ANQGSEA. The CDR3 runs 12 residues.

This chain uses TRBV15 with TRBJ1-5; D is undetermined. The CDR3 is made up of 16 amino acids. Trimming cost V 1 base and J 0 bases, with 10 bases left between them. Germline loops: CDR1 LNHNV, CDR2 YYDKDF (reference sequence). CDR3 residues: CATSRVEFYSNQPQHF. Here the CDR3 DNA reads TGTGCCACCAGCAGAGTTGAGTTTTATAGCAATCAGCCCCAGCATTTT.

This CDR3 reads CASSPREGGSSYNEQFF. As DNA, the CDR3 is TGTGCCAGCAGCCCCCGGGAGGGGGGAAGCTCCTACAATGAGCAGTTCTTC. The chain is built from TRBV7-3 and TRBJ2-1; 8 nucleotides line up with TRBD2. The ends lost 5 bases at V and 0 bases at J; junction bases unmatched: 9. The CDR3 loop spans 17 amino acids. Germline loops: CDR1 SGHTA, CDR2 FQGTGA. Looking up the rest from reference TRBV7-3 and TRBJ2-1 gives the full variable domain: GAGVSQTPSNKVTEKGKYVELRCDPISGHTALYWYRQSLGQGPEFLIYFQGTGAADDSGLPNDRFFAVRPEGSVSTLKIQRTERGDSAVYLCASSPREGGSSYNEQFFGPGTRLTVL.

This chain uses TRBV4-1 with TRBJ2-7; D is possibly TRBD1 (5 bases). CDR3 length equals 14 residues. The V end lost 6 bases, the J end lost 0 bases, and 12 bases lay between the germline ends. Germline CDR1 reads MGHRA; CDR2 reads YSYEKL. The CDR3 is CASRDIKGSYEQYF. The CDR3 nucleotides read TGCGCCAGCAGGGACATTAAGGGCTCCTACGAGCAGTACTTC.

The chain uses TRBV7-9 and TRBJ1-5; D perhaps matches TRBD1 (5 bases). Germline V gene sequence: CDR1 SEHNR, CDR2 FQNEAQ (reference sequence). The CDR3 runs 14 residues. V was cut by 2 bases and J by 8 bases, with 13 bases left in between. The CDR3 DNA reads as TGTGCCAGCAGCTTAAATACAGGCAGTGAGCCCCAGCATTTT. This translates into CASSLNTGSEPQHF.

J is TRBJ1-4 and V is TRBV7-9, with TRBD1 matching 7 bases. CDR1 is SEHNR, CDR2 FQNEAQ, per germline (reference sequence). This CDR3 is built from 15 residues. Losses at the gene ends were 3 bases for V and 5 bases for J; bases not matched to a gene: 6. CDR3 coding DNA: TGTGCCAGCAGCTTGGGGGACAGCAAGAATGAAAAACTGTTTTTT. Translating gives CASSLGDSKNEKLFF.